This T cell receptor beta chain is from a study of response to subunit inactivated influenza vaccine. Findings of the study overall: Authors suggested few new T cells are recruited by each seasonal influenza vaccination.

TCRdb recomputed calls from the RT-PCR reads with MiXCR, one row per CDR3 protein. Altogether about 620,000 distinct CDR3 sequences are present, 11% being singletons, with the ten largest covering approximately 11%. Concerning this clonotype itself: The antigen is unknown.

V lost 5 bases to trimming and J lost 2 bases, with 13 bases between them. This CDR3 is built from 14 residues. The germline V gene encodes CDR1 MDHEN and CDR2 SYDVKM. These data also featured in a second study, about T cells expressing NK-cell markers. That paper adds: The authors made TCR beta cDNA libraries by 5'RACE template switching. This switching added a universal primer site and UMIs. Beta-chain profiling covered CD3+CD56+NKG2C+, CD3+CD56+NKG2C- and CD3+CD56-NKG2C+ sorted subsets. For several experiments, T cell sorting was restricted to the alpha-beta TCR population by means of an anti-gamma-delta TCR antibody. Dominance of the CD3+CD56-NKG2C+ fraction by these clonotypes also held in a few donors.

This receptor was identified in a man aged 50 or older who received an inactivated influenza vaccine. This rearrangement joins TRBV28 to TRBJ2-7, with D perhaps TRBD1 (6 bases). The input for sequencing was PBMCs from blood, taken on the day of vaccination. CDR3 in amino acids: CASSPGELPYEQYF. The CDR3, as DNA: TGTGCCAGCAGTCCAGGGGAACTTCCCTACGAGCAGTACTTC.